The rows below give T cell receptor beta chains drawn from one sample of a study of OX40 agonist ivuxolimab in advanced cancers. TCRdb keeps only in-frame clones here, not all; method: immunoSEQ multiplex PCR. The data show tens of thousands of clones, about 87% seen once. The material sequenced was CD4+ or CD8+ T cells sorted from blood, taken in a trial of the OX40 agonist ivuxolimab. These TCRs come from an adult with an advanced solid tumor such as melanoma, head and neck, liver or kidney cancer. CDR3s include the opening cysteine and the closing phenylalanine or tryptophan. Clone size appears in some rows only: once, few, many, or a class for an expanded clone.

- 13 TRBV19 CASSQSGTDTQYF
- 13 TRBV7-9 CASSFLAGYEQYF
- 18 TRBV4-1 CASSQFSGTSGRSVEQYF
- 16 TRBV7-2 CASSSRTSGPWETQYF
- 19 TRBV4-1 CASSQVTWTGRLAKNIQYF
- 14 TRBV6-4 CASSDVATSNEQFF
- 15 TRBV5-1 CASSWNPVGTDTQYF
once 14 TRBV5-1 CASSLRRDTDTQYF
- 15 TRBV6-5 CASSSYLGQVDEAFF
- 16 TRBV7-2 CASSPPQGAKGTEAFF